This T cell receptor beta chain was found in a study of blood T cells in healthy people across ages. A second PCR, run for roughly 7 to 11 cycles, used a sample-barcoded 5' primer plus a J-beta primer mix. TCRdb called the 5' RACE reads again in MiXCR, with one record for every CDR3 protein. Seen here are over 1,500,000 distinct CDR3 sequences, about two fifths observed once, and the top ten hold 20% to 25%. The CDR3 runs 16 residues. Germline values: CDR1 MNHEY, CDR2 SVGAGI. V trimming: 7 bases; J trimming: 0 bases; junction bases outside the gene matches: 7. This TCR derives from a human donor in good health. The chain employs TRBV6-5 and TRBJ2-2, with 8 bases identical to TRBD1. The specimen was blood. The CDR3 region is CASTGQTGANTGELFF. The CDR3 DNA sequence: TGTGCCAGCACTGGACAGACAGGGGCGAACACCGGGGAGCTGTTTTTT.